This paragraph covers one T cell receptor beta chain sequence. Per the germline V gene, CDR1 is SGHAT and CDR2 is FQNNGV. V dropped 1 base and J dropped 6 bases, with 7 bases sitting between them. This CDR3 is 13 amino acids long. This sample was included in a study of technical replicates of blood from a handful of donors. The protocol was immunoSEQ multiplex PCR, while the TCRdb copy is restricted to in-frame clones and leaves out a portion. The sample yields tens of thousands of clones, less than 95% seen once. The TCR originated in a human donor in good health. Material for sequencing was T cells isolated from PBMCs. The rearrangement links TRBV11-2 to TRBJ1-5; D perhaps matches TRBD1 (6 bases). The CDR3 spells CASSLVGGQPQHF. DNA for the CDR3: TGTGCCAGCAGCTTAGTAGGGGGTCAGCCCCAGCATTTT.